This TCR beta chain derives from a study of T-cell reconstitution after alpha-beta-depleted transplantation in children (dated by TCRdb to about 2016). At the level of the whole study: The study quantitatively tracked T-cell immune reconstitution after TCRalphabeta/CD19-depleted allogeneic hematopoietic cell transplantation in children using TCR repertoire profiling. Broad study findings and their caveats: The high TCRbeta diversity at day 60 in some patients was ascribed to recipient T cells and intrathymic progenitors that had survived conditioning. The apparently early recovery of alphabetaT-cell counts about two months after transplant reportedly depended on only several hundred rapidly expanded clones that came from non-depleted graft cells. Hyperexpanded clone frequencies declined over subsequent months; after one year, T-cell counts and TCRbeta diversity were mostly attributed to newly produced T cells.

Libraries were prepared through PCR. The sequencer listed for this sample is Illumina HiSeq 2500. TCR library preparation used molecular barcoding, with unique molecular identifiers applied to normalize quantification of the TCRbeta repertoire. TCRdb itself trimmed the public reads at Q25 with fastp, ran MiXCR and retained productive beta chains. Each CDR3 protein appears once, grouped with its most common genes and DNA. Within this sample are approximately 220,000 distinct CDR3 sequences, with approximately 17% of them counted one time only. About two fifths of the sample is held by the ten biggest clonotypes. On this clonotype itself: What this receptor recognizes is not known. No base-level quality is on record; no much larger clone is a single base apart.

Trimming costs V 4 bases and J 4 bases, and their ends lie 18 bases apart. The CDR3 contains 16 residues, cysteine and phenylalanine counted. Solely the CDR3 DNA is kept, with 48 bases framed from the first base. The germline V gene provides CDR1 LGHNA and CDR2 YSLEER. Sample treatment or condition, as interpreted from the label and publication: allogeneic hematopoietic cell transplantation with graft depleted of TCRalphabeta T cells and CD19 B cells. The transplant recipients were children given TCRalphabeta/CD19-depleted allogeneic hematopoietic cell grafts. The sequenced sample was PBMCs, mostly from graft donor cells, obtained 360 days after TCRalphabeta/CD19-depleted stem cell transplant. The receptor's source is a male patient aged 2 to 9 who had a stem cell transplant for acute lymphoblastic leukemia, so the T cells may come from the graft donor. The receptor chain draws on TRBV4-3 and TRBJ2-3; perhaps TRBD2 is the D gene, with 5 bases matching. The bases are TGCGCCAGCAGCCCCTCCCGAGGGCTTGGGTCAGATACGCAGTATTTT. Its protein product is CASSPSRGLGSDTQYF.